One TCR beta chain is described in this entry. Its matching antigen is unknown. Unmatched junction bases numbered 20, after V lost 0 bases and J lost 6 bases. CDR1 is SGDLS, CDR2 YYNGEE, per germline. The CDR3 length is 19 residues. This entry is derived from a study of T cell responses to AZD1222 COVID-19 vaccine. TCRdb keeps only in-frame clones here, not all; method: immunoSEQ multiplex PCR. The sample contains 100,000 to 150,000 clones, about nine tenths of which appear only once. General study points: Researchers took repertoire samples only after the peak T cell response had come.

Source: peripheral blood, taken on day 0 of AZD1222 vaccination. The chain is built from TRBV9 and TRBJ2-5; 7 bases align to TRBD2. This clonotype was obtained from an adult in good health. This CDR3 is CASSVDSVGGLRSPKTQYF. As DNA, the CDR3 is TGTGCCAGCAGCGTAGACTCAGTGGGAGGGCTTCGATCCCCCAAGACCCAGTACTTC.